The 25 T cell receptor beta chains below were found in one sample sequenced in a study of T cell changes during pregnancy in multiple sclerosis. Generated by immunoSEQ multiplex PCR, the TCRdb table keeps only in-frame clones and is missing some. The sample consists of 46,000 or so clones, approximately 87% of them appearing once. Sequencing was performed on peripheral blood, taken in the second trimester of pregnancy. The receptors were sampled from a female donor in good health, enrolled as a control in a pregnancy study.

CDR3 DNA sequence: TGTGCCAGCGGGCTAGCGGGGTCTTCCTCCTACGAGCAGTACTTC. This gives the protein CASGLAGSSSYEQYF. The rearrangement joins TRBV7-2 to TRBJ2-7, with 9 bases that match TRBD2. The CDR3 runs to 15 residues. Germline V lookup: CDR1 SGHTA, CDR2 FQGNSA. The trim removed 8 bases at V and 0 bases at J, leaving 8 bases unmatched.

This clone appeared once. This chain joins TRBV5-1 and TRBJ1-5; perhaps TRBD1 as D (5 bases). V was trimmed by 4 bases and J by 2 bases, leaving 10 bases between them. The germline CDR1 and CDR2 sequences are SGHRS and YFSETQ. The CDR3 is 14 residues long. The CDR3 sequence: CASSVGGGNQPQHF. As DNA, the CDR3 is TGCGCCAGCAGCGTAGGAGGGGGCAATCAGCCCCAGCATTTT.

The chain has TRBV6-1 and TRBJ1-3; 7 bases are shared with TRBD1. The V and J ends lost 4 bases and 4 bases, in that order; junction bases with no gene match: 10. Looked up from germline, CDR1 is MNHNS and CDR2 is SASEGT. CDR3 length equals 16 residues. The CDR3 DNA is TGTGCCAGCAGTGGCACGGTGACAGGGAGCGGAAACACCATATATTTT. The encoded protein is CASSGTVTGSGNTIYF.

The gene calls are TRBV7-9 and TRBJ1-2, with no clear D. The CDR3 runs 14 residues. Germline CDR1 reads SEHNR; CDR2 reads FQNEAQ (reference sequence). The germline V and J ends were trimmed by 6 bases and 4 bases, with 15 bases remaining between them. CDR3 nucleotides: TGTGCCAGCAGTTCGGAGGATCACGGCTATGGCTACACCTTC. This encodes CASSSEDHGYGYTF.

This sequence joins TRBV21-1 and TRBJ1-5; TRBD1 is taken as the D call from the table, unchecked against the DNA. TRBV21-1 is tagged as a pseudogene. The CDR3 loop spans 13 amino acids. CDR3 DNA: TGTGCCAGCAGCAAAGCCATCCATCAGCCCCAGCATTTT. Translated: CASSKAIHQPQHF.

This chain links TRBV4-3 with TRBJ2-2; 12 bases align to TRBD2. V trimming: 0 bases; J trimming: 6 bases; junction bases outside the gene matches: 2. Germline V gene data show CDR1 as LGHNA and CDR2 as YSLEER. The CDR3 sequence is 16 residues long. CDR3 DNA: TGCGCCAGCAGCCAAGAGCCTAGCGGGGGGGCCGGGGAGCTGTTTTTT. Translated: CASSQEPSGGAGELFF.

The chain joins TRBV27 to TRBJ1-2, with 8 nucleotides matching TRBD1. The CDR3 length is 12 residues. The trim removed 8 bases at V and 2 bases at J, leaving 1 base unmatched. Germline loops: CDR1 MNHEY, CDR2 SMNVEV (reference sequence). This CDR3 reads CASRQGNYGYTF. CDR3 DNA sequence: TGTGCCAGCCGACAGGGGAACTATGGCTACACCTTC.

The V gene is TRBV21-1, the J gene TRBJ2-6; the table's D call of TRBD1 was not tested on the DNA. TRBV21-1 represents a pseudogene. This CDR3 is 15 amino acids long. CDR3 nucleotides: TGTGCCAGCAGCAAAGACAGGGTTGGGGCCAACGTCCTGACTTTC. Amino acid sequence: CASSKDRVGANVLTF.

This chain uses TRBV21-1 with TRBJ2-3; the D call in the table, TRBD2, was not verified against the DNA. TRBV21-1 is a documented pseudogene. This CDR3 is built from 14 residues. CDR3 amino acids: CASSKGPPADTQYF. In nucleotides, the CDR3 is TGTGCCAGCAGCAAAGGCCCTCCGGCAGATACGCAGTATTTT.

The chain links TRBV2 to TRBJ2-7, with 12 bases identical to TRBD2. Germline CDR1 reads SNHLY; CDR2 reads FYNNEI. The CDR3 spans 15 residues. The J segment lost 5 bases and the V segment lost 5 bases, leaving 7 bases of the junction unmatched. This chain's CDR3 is CASSIGLAGPNEQYF. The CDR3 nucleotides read TGTGCCAGCAGTATCGGACTAGCGGGACCCAACGAGCAGTACTTC.

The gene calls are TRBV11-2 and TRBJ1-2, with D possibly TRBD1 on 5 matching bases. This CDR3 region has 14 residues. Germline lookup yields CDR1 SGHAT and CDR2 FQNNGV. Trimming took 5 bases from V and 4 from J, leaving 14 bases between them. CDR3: CASSPSGGVYGYTF. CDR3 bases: TGTGCCAGCAGCCCTAGCGGGGGTGTCTATGGCTACACCTTC. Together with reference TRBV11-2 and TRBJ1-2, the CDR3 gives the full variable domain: EAGVAQSPRYKIIEKRQSVAFWCNPISGHATLYWYQQILGQGPKLLIQFQNNGVVDDSQLPKDRFSAERLKGVDSTLKIQPAKLEDSAVYLCASSPSGGVYGYTFGSGTRLTVV.

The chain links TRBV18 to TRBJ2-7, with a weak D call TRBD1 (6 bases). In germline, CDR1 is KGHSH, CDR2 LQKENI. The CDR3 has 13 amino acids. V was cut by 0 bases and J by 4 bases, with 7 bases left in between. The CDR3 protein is CASSPPGAYEQYF. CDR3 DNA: TGTGCCAGCTCACCACCGGGGGCTTACGAGCAGTACTTC.

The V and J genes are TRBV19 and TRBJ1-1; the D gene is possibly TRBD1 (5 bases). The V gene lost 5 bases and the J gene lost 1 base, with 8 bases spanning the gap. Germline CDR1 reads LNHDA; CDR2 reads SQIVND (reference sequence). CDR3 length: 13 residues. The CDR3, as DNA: TGTGCCAGTAGTGGGGCGGAGAACACTGAAGCTTTCTTT. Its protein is CASSGAENTEAFF.

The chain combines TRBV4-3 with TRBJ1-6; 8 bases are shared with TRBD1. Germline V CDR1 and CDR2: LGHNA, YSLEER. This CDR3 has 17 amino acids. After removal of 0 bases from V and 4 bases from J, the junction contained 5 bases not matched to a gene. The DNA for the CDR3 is TGCGCCAGCAGCCAAGATCTGACAGGGGAGTATAATTCACCCCTCCACTTT. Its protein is CASSQDLTGEYNSPLHF.

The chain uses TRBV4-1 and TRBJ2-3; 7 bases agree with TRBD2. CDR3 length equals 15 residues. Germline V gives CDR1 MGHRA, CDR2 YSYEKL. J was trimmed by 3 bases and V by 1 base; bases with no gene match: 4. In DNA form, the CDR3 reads TGCGCCAGCAGCCAAGGGACTAGATTAACAGATACGCAGTATTTT. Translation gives CASSQGTRLTDTQYF.

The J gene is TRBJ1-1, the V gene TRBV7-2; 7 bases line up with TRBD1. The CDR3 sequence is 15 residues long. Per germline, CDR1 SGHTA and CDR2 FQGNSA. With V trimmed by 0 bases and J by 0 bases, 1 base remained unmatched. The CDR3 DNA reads TGTGCCAGCAGCTTAGCGGGACAGATGAACACTGAAGCTTTCTTT. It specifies CASSLAGQMNTEAFF.

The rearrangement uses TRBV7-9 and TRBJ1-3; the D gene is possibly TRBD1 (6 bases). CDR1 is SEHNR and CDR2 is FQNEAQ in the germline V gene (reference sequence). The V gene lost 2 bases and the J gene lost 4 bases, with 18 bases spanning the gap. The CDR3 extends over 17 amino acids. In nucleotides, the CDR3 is TGTGCCAGCAGCTTACCCCTCGCGGGGGCCGAGGGAAACACCATATATTTT. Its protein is CASSLPLAGAEGNTIYF.

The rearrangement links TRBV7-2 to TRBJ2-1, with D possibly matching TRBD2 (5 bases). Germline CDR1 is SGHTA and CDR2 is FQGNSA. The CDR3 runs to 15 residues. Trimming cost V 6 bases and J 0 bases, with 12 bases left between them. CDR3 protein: CASSQADLSYNEQFF. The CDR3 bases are TGTGCCAGCAGTCAAGCGGACCTCTCCTACAATGAGCAGTTCTTC.

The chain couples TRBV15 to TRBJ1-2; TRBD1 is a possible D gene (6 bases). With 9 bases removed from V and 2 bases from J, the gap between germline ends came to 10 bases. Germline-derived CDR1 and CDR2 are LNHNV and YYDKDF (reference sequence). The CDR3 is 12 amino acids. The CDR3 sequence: CATRDTNYGYTF. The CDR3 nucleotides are TGTGCCACTCGGGACACCAACTATGGCTACACCTTC.

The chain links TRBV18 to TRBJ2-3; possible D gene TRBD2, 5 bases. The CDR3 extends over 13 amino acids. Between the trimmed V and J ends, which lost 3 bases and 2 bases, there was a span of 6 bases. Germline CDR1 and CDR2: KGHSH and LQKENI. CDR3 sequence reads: CASSPRDTDTQYF. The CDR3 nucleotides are TGTGCCAGCTCACCCCGGGACACAGATACGCAGTATTTT.

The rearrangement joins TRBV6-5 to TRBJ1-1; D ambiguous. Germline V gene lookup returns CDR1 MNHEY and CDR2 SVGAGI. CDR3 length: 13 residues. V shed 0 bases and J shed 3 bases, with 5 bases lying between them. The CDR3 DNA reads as TGTGCCAGCAGTTACTCCCGGGACACTGAAGCTTTCTTT. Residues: CASSYSRDTEAFF.

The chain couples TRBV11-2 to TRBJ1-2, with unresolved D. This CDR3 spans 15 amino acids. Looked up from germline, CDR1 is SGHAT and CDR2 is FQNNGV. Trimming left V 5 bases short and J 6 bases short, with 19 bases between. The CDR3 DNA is TGTGCCAGCAGCCCCCGGTTTACTTCCGGGGATGGCTACACCTTC. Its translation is CASSPRFTSGDGYTF.

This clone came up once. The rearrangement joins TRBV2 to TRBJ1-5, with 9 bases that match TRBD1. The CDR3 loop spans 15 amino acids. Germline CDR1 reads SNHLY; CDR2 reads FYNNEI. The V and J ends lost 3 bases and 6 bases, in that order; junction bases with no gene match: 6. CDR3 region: CASSDLRTGVQPQHF. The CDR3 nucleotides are TGTGCCAGCAGTGACTTAAGGACAGGGGTTCAGCCCCAGCATTTT.

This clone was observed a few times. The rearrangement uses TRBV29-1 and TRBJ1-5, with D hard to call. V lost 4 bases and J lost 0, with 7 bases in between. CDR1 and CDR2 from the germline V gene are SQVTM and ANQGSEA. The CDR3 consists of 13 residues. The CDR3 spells CSVVGDSNQPQHF. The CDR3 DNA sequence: TGCAGCGTTGTCGGGGATAGCAATCAGCCCCAGCATTTT.

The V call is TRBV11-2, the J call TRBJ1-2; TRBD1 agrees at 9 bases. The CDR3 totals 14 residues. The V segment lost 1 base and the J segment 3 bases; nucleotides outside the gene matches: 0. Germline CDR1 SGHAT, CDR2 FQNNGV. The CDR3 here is CASSLGQGDYGYTF. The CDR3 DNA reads TGTGCCAGCAGCTTAGGACAGGGGGACTATGGCTACACCTTC.